This TCR beta chain came from a study of blood T cell repertoires in COVID-19. For the study at large: Samples representing acute and convalescent COVID-19 were sourced from the United States, Italy and Spain. T cells, B-cell-depleted T cells, or PBMCs provided the cDNA or gDNA that served as material.

Germline CDR1 LGHNA, CDR2 YSLEER. Trimming pared 0 bases from V and 4 bases from J, leaving 6 bases between. The CDR3 loop spans 13 amino acids. Original analysis: Cell counts per sample came from amplifying reference gene primers. Profiled with immunoSEQ multiplex PCR; TCRdb holds only in-frame clones, not every one. V and J calls and clone size are given by that table; D and trimming were obtained from the DNA. The top ten hold roughly an eighth of the sample, which has nearly 65,000 clones, about 80% seen once. The origin of this receptor is a human donor in a cohort sampled during active COVID-19. The sequencing sample was made of peripheral blood. The V gene is TRBV4-3, the J gene TRBJ1-2; D is unclear. In nucleotides, the CDR3 is TGCGCCAGCAGCCAAGAAAGCACCTATGGCTACACCTTC. Translated: CASSQESTYGYTF.